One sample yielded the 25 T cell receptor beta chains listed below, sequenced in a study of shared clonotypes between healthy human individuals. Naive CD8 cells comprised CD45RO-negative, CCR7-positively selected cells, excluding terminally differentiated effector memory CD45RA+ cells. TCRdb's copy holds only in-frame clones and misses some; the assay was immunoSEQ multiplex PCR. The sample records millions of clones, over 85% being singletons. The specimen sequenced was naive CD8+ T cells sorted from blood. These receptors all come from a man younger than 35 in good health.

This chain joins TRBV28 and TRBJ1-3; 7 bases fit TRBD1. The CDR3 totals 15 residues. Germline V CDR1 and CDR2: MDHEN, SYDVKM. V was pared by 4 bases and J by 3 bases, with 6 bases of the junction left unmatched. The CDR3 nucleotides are TGTGCCAGCAGTTCCATCGACAGGGATGGAAACACCATATATTTT. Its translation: CASSSIDRDGNTIYF.

This chain's CDR3 is CAWSVGLAGVETQYF. The DNA for the CDR3 is TGTGCCTGGAGCGTTGGACTAGCGGGAGTGGAGACCCAGTACTTC. The chain uses TRBV30 and TRBJ2-5, with 13 nucleotides matching TRBD2. CDR1 is GTSNPN and CDR2 is SVGIG in the germline V gene (reference sequence). V shed 3 bases, J shed 5 bases, and the junction held 6 bases outside the gene matches. This CDR3 spans 15 amino acids.

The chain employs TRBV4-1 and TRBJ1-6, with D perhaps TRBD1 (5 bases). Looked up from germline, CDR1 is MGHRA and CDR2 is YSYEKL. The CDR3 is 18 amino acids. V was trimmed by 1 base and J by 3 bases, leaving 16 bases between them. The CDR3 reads CASSQAPGLPFYNSPLHF. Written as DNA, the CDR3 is TGCGCCAGCAGCCAAGCCCCGGGACTACCATTCTATAATTCACCCCTCCACTTT.

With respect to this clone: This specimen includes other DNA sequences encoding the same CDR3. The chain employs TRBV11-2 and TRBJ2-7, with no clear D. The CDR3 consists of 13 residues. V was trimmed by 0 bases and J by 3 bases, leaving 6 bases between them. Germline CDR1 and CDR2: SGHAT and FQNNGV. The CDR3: CASSLERSYEQYF. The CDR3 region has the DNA TGTGCCAGCAGCTTAGAGCGGAGCTACGAGCAGTACTTC.

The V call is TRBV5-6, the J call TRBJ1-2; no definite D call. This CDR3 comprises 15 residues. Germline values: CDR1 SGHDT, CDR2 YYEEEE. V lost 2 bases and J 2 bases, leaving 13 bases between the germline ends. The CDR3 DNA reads TGTGCCAGCAGCTTTACCGTCAGGCCCAACTATGGCTACACCTTC. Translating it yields CASSFTVRPNYGYTF.

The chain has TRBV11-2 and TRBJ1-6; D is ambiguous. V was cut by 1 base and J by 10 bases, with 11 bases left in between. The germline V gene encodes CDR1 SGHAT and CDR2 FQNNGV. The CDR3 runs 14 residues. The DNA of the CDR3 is TGTGCCAGCAGCTTAGGGGTCGAGAGGTCACCCCTCCACTTT. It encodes CASSLGVERSPLHF.

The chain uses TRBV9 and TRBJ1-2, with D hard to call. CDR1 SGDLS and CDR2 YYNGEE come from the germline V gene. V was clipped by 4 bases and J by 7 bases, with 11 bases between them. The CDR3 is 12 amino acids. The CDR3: CASSPHGVGYTF. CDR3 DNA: TGTGCCAGCAGCCCCCACGGGGTTGGCTACACCTTC.

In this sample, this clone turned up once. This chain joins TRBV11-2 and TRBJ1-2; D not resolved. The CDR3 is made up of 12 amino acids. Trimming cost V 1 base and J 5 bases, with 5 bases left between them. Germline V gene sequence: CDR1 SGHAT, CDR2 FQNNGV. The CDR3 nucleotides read TGTGCCAGCAGCTTAGGCAGATATGGCTACACCTTC. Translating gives CASSLGRYGYTF.

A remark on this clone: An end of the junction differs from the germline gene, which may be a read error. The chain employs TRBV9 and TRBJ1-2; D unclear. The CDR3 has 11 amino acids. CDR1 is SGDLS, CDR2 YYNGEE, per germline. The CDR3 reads CASSVGNGLIF. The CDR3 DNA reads TGTGCCAGCAGCGTAGGAAATGGCCTTATCTTC.

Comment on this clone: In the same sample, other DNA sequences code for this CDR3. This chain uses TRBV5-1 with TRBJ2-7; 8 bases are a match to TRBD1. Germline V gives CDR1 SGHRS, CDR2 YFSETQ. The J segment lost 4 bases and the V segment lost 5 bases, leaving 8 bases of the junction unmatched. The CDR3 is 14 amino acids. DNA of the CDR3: TGCGCCAGCAGTCTGAGGACAGGGACGTACGAGCAGTACTTC. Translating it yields CASSLRTGTYEQYF.

The CDR3 sequence: CASSQETSGDTDTQYF. CDR3 DNA: TGCGCCAGCAGCCAAGAGACTAGCGGGGACACAGATACGCAGTATTTT. The chain uses TRBV4-1 and TRBJ2-3, with 11 bases identical to TRBD2. The junction had 1 base not matched to a gene; V was cut back by 0 bases and J by 2 bases. The CDR3 runs 16 residues. The germline V gene has CDR1 MGHRA and CDR2 YSYEKL.

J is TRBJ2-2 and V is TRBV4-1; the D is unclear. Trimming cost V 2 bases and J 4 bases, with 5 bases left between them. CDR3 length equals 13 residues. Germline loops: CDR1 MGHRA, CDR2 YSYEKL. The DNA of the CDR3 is TGCGCCAGCAGCCAACAGATCACCGGGGAGCTGTTTTTT. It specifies CASSQQITGELFF.

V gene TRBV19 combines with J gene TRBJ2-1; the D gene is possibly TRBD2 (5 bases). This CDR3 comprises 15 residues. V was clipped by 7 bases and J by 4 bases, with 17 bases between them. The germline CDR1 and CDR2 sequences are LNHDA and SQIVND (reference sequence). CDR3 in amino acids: CASTLDGEAYNEQFF. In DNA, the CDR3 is TGTGCCAGTACCCTCGACGGGGAAGCGTACAATGAGCAGTTCTTC.

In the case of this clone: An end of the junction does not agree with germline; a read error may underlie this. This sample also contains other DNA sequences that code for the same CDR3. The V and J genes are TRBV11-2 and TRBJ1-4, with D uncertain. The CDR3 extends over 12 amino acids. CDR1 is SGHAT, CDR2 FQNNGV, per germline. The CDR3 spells CASSLGREKLFF. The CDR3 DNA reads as TGTGCCAGCAGTTTAGGACGTGAAAAACTGTTTTTT.

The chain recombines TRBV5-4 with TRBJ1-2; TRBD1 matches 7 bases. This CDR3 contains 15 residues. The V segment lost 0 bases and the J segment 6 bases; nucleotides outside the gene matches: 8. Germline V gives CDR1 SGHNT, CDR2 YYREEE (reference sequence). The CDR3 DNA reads TGTGCCAGCAGCTTGGCAGGGGGGCCCACTAATGGCTACACCTTC. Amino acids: CASSLAGGPTNGYTF.

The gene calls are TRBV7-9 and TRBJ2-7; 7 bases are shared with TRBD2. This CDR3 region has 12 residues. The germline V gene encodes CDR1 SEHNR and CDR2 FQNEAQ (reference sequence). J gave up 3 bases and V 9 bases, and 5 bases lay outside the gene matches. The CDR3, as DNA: TGTGCCAGTTTGGGAGGGGACTACGAGCAGTACTTC. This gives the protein CASLGGDYEQYF.

The CDR3 region has the DNA TGCGCCAGCAGCCAAGAGGCCCTAGCGGGGGCTACTTTGGGCTACGAGCAGTACTTC. Residues: CASSQEALAGATLGYEQYF. The chain couples TRBV4-1 to TRBJ2-7, with 10 bases that match TRBD2. The ends lost 0 bases at V and 3 bases at J; junction bases unmatched: 14. This CDR3 has 19 residues. Germline CDR1 and CDR2: MGHRA and YSYEKL.

The CDR3 nucleotides are TGCGCCAGCAGCCTATACCCGAGACCCGGGACTAGCTTGGACAATGAGCAGTTCTTC. Its translation is CASSLYPRPGTSLDNEQFF. V gene TRBV4-1 combines with J gene TRBJ2-1, with 9 bases matching TRBD2. This CDR3 spans 19 amino acids. Per germline, CDR1 MGHRA and CDR2 YSYEKL. V shed 4 bases and J 5 bases; nucleotides not matched to a gene: 18.

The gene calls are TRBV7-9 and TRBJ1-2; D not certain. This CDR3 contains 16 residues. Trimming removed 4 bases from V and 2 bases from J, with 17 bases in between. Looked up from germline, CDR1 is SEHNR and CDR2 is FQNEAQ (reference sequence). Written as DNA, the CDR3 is TGTGCCAGCAGCTCTACTCCCGGGCAGGAAAACTATGGCTACACCTTC. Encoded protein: CASSSTPGQENYGYTF.

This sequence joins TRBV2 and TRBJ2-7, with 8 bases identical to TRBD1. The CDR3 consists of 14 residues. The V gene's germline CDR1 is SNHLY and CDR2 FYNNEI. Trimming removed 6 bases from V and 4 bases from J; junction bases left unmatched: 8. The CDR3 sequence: CASRSGQERYEQYF. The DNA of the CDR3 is TGTGCCAGCAGATCGGGACAGGAGAGATACGAGCAGTACTTC.

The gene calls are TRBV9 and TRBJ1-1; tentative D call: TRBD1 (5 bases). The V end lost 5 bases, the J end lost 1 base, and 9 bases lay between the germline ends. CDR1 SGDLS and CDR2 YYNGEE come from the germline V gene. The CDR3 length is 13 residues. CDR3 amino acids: CASSHTGNTEAFF. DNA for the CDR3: TGTGCCAGCAGTCACACAGGGAACACTGAAGCTTTCTTT.

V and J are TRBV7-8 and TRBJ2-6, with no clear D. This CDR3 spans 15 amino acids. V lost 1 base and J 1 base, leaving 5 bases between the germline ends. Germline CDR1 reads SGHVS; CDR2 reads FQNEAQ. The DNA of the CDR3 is TGTGCCAGCAGCTTAGTATATTCTGGGGCCAACGTCCTGACTTTC. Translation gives CASSLVYSGANVLTF.

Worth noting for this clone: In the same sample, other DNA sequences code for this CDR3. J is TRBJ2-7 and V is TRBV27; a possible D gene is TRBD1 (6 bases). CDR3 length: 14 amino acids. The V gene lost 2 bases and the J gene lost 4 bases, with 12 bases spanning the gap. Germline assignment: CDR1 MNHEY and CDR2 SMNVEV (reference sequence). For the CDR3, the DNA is TGTGCCAGCAGTTTAGGCCAGGGGCTGTACGAGCAGTACTTC. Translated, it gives CASSLGQGLYEQYF.

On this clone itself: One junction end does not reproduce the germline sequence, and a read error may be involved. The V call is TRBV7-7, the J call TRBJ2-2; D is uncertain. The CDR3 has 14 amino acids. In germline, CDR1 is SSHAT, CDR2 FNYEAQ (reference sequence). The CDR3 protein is CASSFRLGAGELFF. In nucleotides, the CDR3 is TGTGCTAGCAGTTTCAGGCTCGGCGCCGGGGAGCTGTTTTTT. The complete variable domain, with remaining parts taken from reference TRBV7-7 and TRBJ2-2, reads GAGVSQSPRYKVTKRGQDVTLRCDPISSHATLYWYQQALGQGPEFLTYFNYEAQPDKSGLPSDRFSAERPEGSISTLTIQRTEQRDSAMYRCASSFRLGAGELFFGEGSRLTVL.

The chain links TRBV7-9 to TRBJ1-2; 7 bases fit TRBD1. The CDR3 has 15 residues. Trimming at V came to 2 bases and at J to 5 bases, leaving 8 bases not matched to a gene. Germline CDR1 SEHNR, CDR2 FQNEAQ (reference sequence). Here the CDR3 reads CASSLLRTGLYGYTF. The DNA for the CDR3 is TGTGCCAGCAGCTTATTAAGGACAGGTTTATATGGCTACACCTTC.